This entry lists 24 T cell receptor beta chains sequenced from one sample in a study of T cells in Graves' hyperthyroidism and ophthalmopathy. From RNA transcripts, TCR beta CDR3 regions were amplified. HTBI primers were used for first-round RT-PCR of the TCR CDR3. MiXCR, applied by TCRdb to the multiplex PCR reads, yields one record per CDR3 protein. This sample has around 100,000 distinct CDR3 sequences, with about 45% found just once. Sequences were obtained from blood. The receptor set was obtained from a man aged 35-49 years with Graves' hyperthyroidism.

The J gene is TRBJ2-5, the V gene TRBV7-3; tentatively, D is TRBD2 (6 bases). The length of the CDR3 is 15 residues. Trimming took 5 bases from V and 3 from J, leaving 16 bases between them. Looked up from germline, CDR1 is SGHTA and CDR2 is FQGTGA. Here the CDR3 reads CASSPRFGGEETQYF. CDR3 bases: TGTGCCAGCAGCCCCCGGTTTGGCGGGGAAGAGACCCAGTACTTC.

This clonotype was detected ten times or more. The gene calls are TRBV6-6 and TRBJ2-7; the D gene is possibly TRBD2 (5 bases). Germline-derived CDR1 and CDR2 are MNHNY and SVGAGI (reference sequence). The V end lost 2 bases, the J end lost 2 bases, and 13 bases lay between the germline ends. The CDR3 spans 15 residues. CDR3 sequence reads: CASSYRHEGPYEQYF. DNA of the CDR3: TGTGCCAGCAGTTACCGTCACGAGGGTCCCTACGAGCAGTACTTC.

Comments on this clonotype: Germline and junction disagree at one end, which may indicate a read error. This chain joins TRBV29-1 and TRBJ2-1; 8 bases map to TRBD1. This CDR3 is 12 amino acids long. CDR1 is SQVTM and CDR2 is ANQGSEA in the germline V gene. The CDR3 is CSQRDRYSEQLF. CDR3 bases: TGCAGCCAACGGGACAGGTACAGTGAGCAGCTCTTC.

In its sample, this clonotype was seen many times. V usage is TRBV7-3 and J usage is TRBJ2-3; TRBD2 aligns across 7 bases. The CDR3 spans 16 residues. Germline V CDR1 and CDR2: SGHTA, FQGTGA. Unmatched junction bases numbered 7, after V lost 4 bases and J lost 0 bases. CDR3 in DNA: TGTGCCAGCAGCTCATGGGAGGGATCTAGCACAGATACGCAGTATTTT. This codes for CASSSWEGSSTDTQYF. Together with reference TRBV7-3 and TRBJ2-3, the CDR3 gives the full variable domain: GAGVSQTPSNKVTEKGKYVELRCDPISGHTALYWYRQSLGQGPEFLIYFQGTGAADDSGLPNDRFFAVRPEGSVSTLKIQRTERGDSAVYLCASSSWEGSSTDTQYFGPGTRLTVL.

As for this clonotype: A read error may account for a junction end that differs from germline. The chain combines TRBV5-4 with TRBJ2-2; 8 nucleotides match TRBD1. In germline, CDR1 is SGHNT, CDR2 YYREEE (reference sequence). CDR3 length equals 18 residues. The CDR3 is CASSFAAGTGPNTGGLFF. Written as DNA, the CDR3 is TGTGCCAGCAGTTTTGCGGCCGGGACAGGACCGAACACCGGGGGGCTGTTTTTT. The full variable domain, completed using reference TRBV5-4 and TRBJ2-2, is ETGVTQSPTHLIKTRGQQVTLRCSSQSGHNTVSWYQQALGQGPQFIFQYYREEENGRGNFPPRFSGLQFPNYSSELNVNALELDDSALYLCASSFAAGTGPNTGGLFFGEGSRLTVL.

Concerning this clonotype itself: A read error may be the cause here, since a much bigger clone is one base away. The rearrangement joins TRBV27 to TRBJ2-7; the D gene is possibly TRBD1 (7 bases). CDR1 is MNHEY, CDR2 SMNVEV, per germline (reference sequence). The CDR3 spans 12 residues. The ends were cut back, 5 bases at V and 7 bases at J, with 12 bases in the middle. CDR3 loop: CASSVAGGEQYF. CDR3 sequence (DNA): TGTGCCAGCAGTGTAGCAGGGGGGGAGCAGTACTTC.

The chain combines TRBV10-2 with TRBJ2-4; 8 bases match TRBD2. The CDR3 consists of 16 residues. CDR1 is WSHSY, CDR2 SAAADI, per germline. V was pared by 4 bases and J by 8 bases, with 13 bases of the junction left unmatched. In DNA form, the CDR3 reads TGCGCCAGCAGTGCAAGCGGGAGTCGGGGGTTAGACATTCAGTACTTC. Translating it yields CASSASGSRGLDIQYF.

This clonotype was seen at least ten times. The rearrangement uses TRBV2 and TRBJ2-7; 7 bases align to TRBD1. Germline V gives CDR1 SNHLY, CDR2 FYNNEI. The trim removed 6 bases at V and 7 bases at J, leaving 6 bases unmatched. The length of the CDR3 is 12 residues. The CDR3 DNA reads as TGTGCCAGCAGACAGGGGTTTAGGGAGCAGTACTTC. It encodes CASRQGFREQYF.

Remarks on this clonotype: A much larger clone lies a single base off, so this may be a read error. No conserved phenylalanine or tryptophan ends this CDR3, so it is likely a read error. The chain has TRBV12-3 or TRBV12-4 and TRBJ1-2, with D possibly being TRBD1 (5 bases). V lost 1 base and J lost 2, with 17 bases in between. CDR3 length: 17 amino acids. The CDR3 bases are TGTGCCAGCAGTTTAGTGTTTCCAGGGAGGAAGAACTATGGCTACACCCTC. Protein: CASSLVFPGRKNYGYTL.

This clonotype was seen many times. This chain uses TRBV20-1 with TRBJ2-1, with 7 positions matching TRBD2. The CDR3 runs to 14 residues. The J segment lost 5 bases and the V segment lost 6 bases, leaving 10 bases of the junction unmatched. CDR1 and CDR2 (germline): DFQATT, SNEGSKA (reference sequence). The CDR3 region is CSANSAGAHNEQFF. The CDR3 region has the DNA TGCAGTGCAAATAGCGCGGGAGCTCACAATGAGCAGTTCTTC.

A word on this clonotype: The CDR3 does not close with the conserved phenylalanine or tryptophan, likely indicating a read error. The limits of the CDR3 on the DNA are not certain, so only TCRdb's listed CDR3 is given. The chain combines TRBV10-1 with TRBJ2-6; TRBD2 was called by the table and not checked on the DNA. Germline V gene sequence: CDR1 WNHNN, CDR2 SYGVQD (reference sequence). Ends included, the CDR3 has 9 residues. The CDR3 protein is CASSESLTS.

The rearrangement uses TRBV19 and TRBJ2-6; no clear D gene. The length of the CDR3 is 15 residues. In germline, CDR1 is LNHDA, CDR2 SQIVND (reference sequence). The germline V and J ends were trimmed by 3 bases and 0 bases, with 6 bases remaining between them. The CDR3 DNA follows: TGTGCCAGTAGTATCGGCAACTCTGGGGCCAACGTCCTGACTTTC. Translated: CASSIGNSGANVLTF. The complete variable domain, with remaining parts taken from reference TRBV19 and TRBJ2-6, reads DGGITQSPKYLFRKEGQNVTLSCEQNLNHDAMYWYRQDPGQGLRLIYYSQIVNDFQKGDIAEGYSVSREKKESFPLTVTSAQKNPTAFYLCASSIGNSGANVLTFGAGSRLTVL.

The V gene is TRBV2, the J gene TRBJ2-5; TRBD1 aligns across 8 bases. CDR3 length: 13 amino acids. V shed 7 bases, J shed 7 bases, and the junction held 8 bases outside the gene matches. The V gene's germline CDR1 is SNHLY and CDR2 FYNNEI. The DNA of the CDR3 is TGTGCCAGCACCCTTACCGGGACAGGGACCCAGTACTTC. Its translation: CASTLTGTGTQYF. The full variable domain, in which reference TRBV2 and TRBJ2-5 provide the parts outside the CDR3, is EPEVTQTPSHQVTQMGQEVILRCVPISNHLYFYWYRQILGQKVEFLVSFYNNEISEKSEIFDDQFSVERPDGSNFTLKIRSTKLEDSAMYFCASTLTGTGTQYFGPGTRLLVL.

This sequence joins TRBV7-6 and TRBJ2-5; 16 bases line up with TRBD2. Germline trimming cut 4 bases from V and 10 bases from J; bases unmatched to any gene: 9. This CDR3 has 16 amino acids. The germline gives CDR1 SGHVS, CDR2 FNYEAQ. The CDR3: CASSSQGTSGRADQYF. The CDR3 DNA reads as TGTGCCAGCAGCTCACAAGGGACTAGCGGGAGGGCCGACCAGTACTTC.

This clonotype was recorded at least ten times. The chain is built from TRBV12-3 or TRBV12-4 and TRBJ2-7; maybe TRBD2 (6 bases). This CDR3 is built from 15 residues. With 4 bases removed from V and 0 bases from J, the gap between germline ends came to 13 bases. CDR3 protein: CASSSGGSGSYEQYF. CDR3 sequence (DNA): TGTGCCAGCAGTTCTGGTGGTAGCGGCTCCTACGAGCAGTACTTC.

About this clonotype: This may come from a read error, since a much larger clone is one base off. The chain links TRBV5-6 to TRBJ1-1; a possible D gene is TRBD1 (6 bases). CDR1 is SGHDT and CDR2 is YYEEEE in the germline V gene. This CDR3 region has 15 residues. The CDR3 DNA reads TGTGCCTGCAGCGGATTACAGGGACTCTACACTGAAGCTTTCTTT. Residues: CACSGLQGLYTEAFF. Using reference TRBV5-6 and TRBJ1-1 for the parts outside the CDR3, the full variable domain is DAGVTQSPTHLIKTRGQQVTLRCSPKSGHDTVSWYQQALGQGPQFIFQYYEEEERQRGNFPDRFSGHQFPNYSSELNVNALLLGDSALYLCACSGLQGLYTEAFFGQGTRLTVV.

Many counts were recorded for this clonotype. J is TRBJ1-1 and V is TRBV5-5; possible D gene TRBD1, 6 bases. The germline gives CDR1 SGHKS, CDR2 YYEKEE (reference sequence). Between the trimmed V and J ends, which lost 4 bases and 5 bases, there was a span of 12 bases. The CDR3 runs to 13 residues. Written as DNA, the CDR3 is TGTGCCAGCAGCATGGGGGCCCAAACTGAAGCTTTCTTT. Its protein is CASSMGAQTEAFF. The full variable domain, rest sourced from reference TRBV5-5 and TRBJ1-1, is DAGVTQSPTHLIKTRGQQVTLRCSPISGHKSVSWYQQVLGQGPQFIFQYYEKEERGRGNFPDRFSARQFPNYSSELNVNALLLGDSALYLCASSMGAQTEAFFGQGTRLTVV.

The rearrangement uses TRBV12-3 or TRBV12-4 and TRBJ2-1; 13 bases map to TRBD2. This CDR3 is 17 amino acids long. Germline trimming cut 10 bases from V and 1 base from J; bases unmatched to any gene: 10. The CDR3 nucleotides are TGTGCCAACAGCCGACTAGCGGGAGGAGGGTCCTACAATGAGCAGTTCTTC. Its protein product is CANSRLAGGGSYNEQFF.

Ten or more counts support this clonotype. The chain carries TRBV7-9 and TRBJ2-3, with a weak D call TRBD2 (6 bases). From germline, CDR1 is SEHNR and CDR2 FQNEAQ (reference sequence). Trimming shortened V by 5 bases and J by 2 bases, and 14 bases separated the two germline ends. There are 15 residues in the CDR3. In nucleotides, the CDR3 is TGTGCCAGCAGCCGCTCGGGAGTCAACACAGATACGCAGTATTTT. It yields the protein CASSRSGVNTDTQYF.

Many counts were recorded for this clonotype. V usage is TRBV6-6 and J usage is TRBJ2-7; 9 nucleotides match TRBD1. This CDR3 has 13 residues. Germline lookup yields CDR1 MNHNY and CDR2 SVGAGI (reference sequence). Trimming removed 5 bases from V and 7 bases from J; junction bases left unmatched: 6. The CDR3 region has the DNA TGTGCCAGCAGTGGGGACAGGGTGGGGGAGCAGTACTTC. Protein: CASSGDRVGEQYF.

This clonotype was counted between two and nine times. The chain has TRBV15 and TRBJ1-1; D unclear. Germline-derived CDR1 and CDR2 are LNHNV and YYDKDF (reference sequence). The length of the CDR3 is 13 residues. V was clipped by 0 bases and J by 8 bases, with 10 bases between them. The CDR3 reads CATSRDWAAEAFF. The CDR3 DNA reads TGTGCCACCAGCAGAGATTGGGCGGCGGAAGCTTTCTTT.

The chain carries TRBV4-3 and TRBJ2-2; 8 bases match TRBD2. J was trimmed by 6 bases and V by 4 bases; bases with no gene match: 7. The V gene's germline CDR1 is LGHNA and CDR2 YSLEER. The CDR3 sequence is 15 residues long. The CDR3 loop is CASSPREAGAGELFF. Written as DNA, the CDR3 is TGCGCCAGCAGCCCCAGGGAAGCGGGAGCCGGGGAGCTGTTTTTT.

In this sample, this clonotype turned up many times. This chain uses TRBV28 with TRBJ2-7; D is perhaps TRBD1 (6 bases). CDR3 size: 13 residues. Germline V gene sequence: CDR1 MDHEN, CDR2 SYDVKM. Trimming pared 8 bases from V and 2 bases from J, leaving 13 bases between. DNA for the CDR3: TGTGCCAGCCTCACCAGGGGAACCTACGAGCAGTACTTC. This translates into CASLTRGTYEQYF.

Details on this clonotype: The conserved closing phenylalanine or tryptophan is absent in this CDR3, likely reflecting a read error. The chain links TRBV20-1 to TRBJ1-1; D gene unclear. Germline V gene data show CDR1 as DFQATT and CDR2 as SNEGSKA (reference sequence). V was clipped by 6 bases and J by 1 base, with 18 bases between them. The CDR3 is made up of 15 amino acids. CDR3 amino acids: CSARSAVRTNTEAFL. In DNA, the CDR3 is TGCAGTGCCCGTTCGGCAGTGAGGACGAACACTGAAGCTTTCCTT.